The source of this TCR beta chain is a study of T cells in Graves' hyperthyroidism and ophthalmopathy. Study outcomes and limitations: Most thyroid clonotypes that were expanded above 0.001 also turned up in blood. Ophthalmopathy prediction by the model preceded onset by a median about 6 months.

RNA transcripts gave rise to amplified TCR beta CDR3 regions. When the TCR CDR3 underwent first-round RT-PCR, the HTBI primer set was used. TCRdb fed the multiplex PCR reads into MiXCR, producing one record per CDR3 protein. The table lists some 510,000 distinct CDR3 sequences, roughly 20% of them singletons. V shed 5 bases and J 9 bases; nucleotides not matched to a gene: 13. Germline V gene sequence: CDR1 MDHEN, CDR2 SYDVKM. The CDR3 has 15 residues. The diagnoses drew upon clinical symptoms, serum thyroxine and TRAb, thyroid ultrasound and orbital computed tomography. Isolation of PBMCs was performed on around 10 ml fresh peripheral blood. This clonotype was detected only a few times. Antigen unknown.

Sequenced material: blood. The V gene is TRBV28, the J gene TRBJ2-7; the match to TRBD2 covers 10 bases. The TCR comes from a man between 18 and 29 years old with Graves' hyperthyroidism. CDR3 nucleotides: TGTGCCAGCAGTAAATTACTAGCGGGGTCGAATGGGCAGTACTTC. Amino acids: CASSKLLAGSNGQYF.